This T cell receptor (beta chain) was captured by sequencing in a study of T cell repertoires in cytomegalovirus infection. Study context: Public TCR beta signatures indicated both CMV infection and matching HLA type. Study observations and caveats: There were HLA-C-restricted CMV-specific TCR beta clonotypes dominating the ex vivo response.

MiXCR was run by TCRdb on the reads, yielding one entry per CDR3 protein. The table includes around 710,000 distinct CDR3 sequences, 25% to 35% detected once. V was cut by 5 bases and J by 0 bases, with 12 bases left in between. The CDR3 is 15 residues long. CDR1 is SEHNR and CDR2 is FQNEAQ in the germline V gene (reference sequence). As regards this clonotype: The antigen remains undetermined.

The J gene is TRBJ2-3, the V gene TRBV7-9; D might be TRBD1 (5 bases). Sequenced material: cultured CD8+ T cells from PBMCs, taken from culture after CMV antigen stimulation. This clonotype was sampled from a human donor in good health (CMV status not recorded). Some clones in this sample may be carry-over from other donors' samples. The CDR3, as DNA: TGTGCCAGCAGCGGGTGGGGCACAAGCACAGATACGCAGTATTTT. Translating gives CASSGWGTSTDTQYF.